The 10 T cell receptor beta chains below all came from one sample that was sequenced in a study of blood T cell repertoires in COVID-19. TCRdb's copy holds only in-frame clones and misses some; the assay was immunoSEQ multiplex PCR. Among roughly 380,000 clones listed, more than 70% were seen once. The sample was peripheral blood. Receptor source: a woman aged 60-70 years with COVID-19, enrolled during active disease.

V is TRBV7-9 and J is TRBJ2-3; TRBD1 matches 9 bases. The CDR3 covers 17 residues. Unmatched junction bases numbered 11, after V lost 3 bases and J lost 4 bases. Germline V gene sequence: CDR1 SEHNR, CDR2 FQNEAQ (reference sequence). This chain's CDR3 is CASSFPWGDRDPDTQYF. The CDR3 nucleotides are TGTGCCAGCAGCTTCCCTTGGGGGGACAGGGACCCAGATACGCAGTATTTT.

V usage is TRBV6-5 and J usage is TRBJ1-6; D call uncertain. Trimming cost V 7 bases and J 0 bases, with 10 bases left between them. Looked up from germline, CDR1 is MNHEY and CDR2 is SVGAGI. This CDR3 contains 15 residues. DNA for the CDR3: TGTGCCAGCAAAAAACAGAGCTCCTATAATTCACCCCTCCACTTT. This translates into CASKKQSSYNSPLHF.

The rearrangement uses TRBV7-9 and TRBJ2-1; D possibly corresponds to TRBD2 (5 bases). The germline CDR1 and CDR2 sequences are SEHNR and FQNEAQ (reference sequence). There are 14 residues in the CDR3. With 6 bases removed from V and 7 bases from J, the gap between germline ends came to 16 bases. DNA of the CDR3: TGTGCCAGCAGTACCGGGCGTTCGGGAAATGAGCAGTTCTTC. Protein: CASSTGRSGNEQFF.

V gene TRBV9 combines with J gene TRBJ2-6; 7 bases fit TRBD1. The V gene end was trimmed by 4 bases and the J gene end by 0 bases; junction bases not matched to a gene: 10. CDR3 size: 18 residues. CDR1 is SGDLS and CDR2 is YYNGEE in the germline V gene. CDR3 sequence (DNA): TGTGCCAGCAGCTCGGACAGGACCGTCAACTCTGGGGCCAACGTCCTGACTTTC. Its protein is CASSSDRTVNSGANVLTF.

This clone was detected only once. The V call is TRBV4-2, the J call TRBJ1-5; the match to TRBD1 covers 9 bases. This CDR3 spans 15 amino acids. Germline CDR1 is LGHNA and CDR2 is YNFKEQ. Germline trimming cut 7 bases from V and 3 bases from J; bases unmatched to any gene: 7. CDR3 sequence: CASTRGQGVNQPQHF. The DNA for the CDR3 is TGTGCCAGCACGAGGGGACAGGGCGTCAATCAGCCCCAGCATTTT.

V is TRBV5-4 and J is TRBJ2-4; D is possibly TRBD2 (6 bases). The CDR3 sequence is 13 residues long. Trimming stripped 4 bases from V and 8 bases from J, with 13 bases between. Looked up from germline, CDR1 is SGHNT and CDR2 is YYREEE (reference sequence). Here the CDR3 reads CASSQPGGDIQYF. The CDR3 DNA reads as TGTGCCAGCAGCCAACCCGGGGGAGACATTCAGTACTTC.

In this sample, this clone turned up a few times. The chain combines TRBV5-6 with TRBJ2-6, with D hard to call. Trimming removed 2 bases from V and 2 bases from J, with 5 bases in between. This CDR3 region has 14 residues. From germline, CDR1 is SGHDT and CDR2 YYEEEE. The CDR3 spells CASSFFTGANVLTF. Here the CDR3 DNA reads TGTGCCAGCAGCTTTTTTACTGGGGCCAACGTCCTGACTTTC.

This chain joins TRBV19 and TRBJ1-3, with 8 nucleotides matching TRBD1. V gave up 7 bases and J gave up 7 bases; unmatched junction bases: 9. CDR1 is LNHDA, CDR2 SQIVND, per germline (reference sequence). This CDR3 is built from 14 residues. The CDR3, as DNA: TGTGCCAGTAATGACAGGACAGGGATGAACACCATATATTTT. It encodes CASNDRTGMNTIYF. The complete variable domain, with remaining parts taken from reference TRBV19 and TRBJ1-3, reads DGGITQSPKYLFRKEGQNVTLSCEQNLNHDAMYWYRQDPGQGLRLIYYSQIVNDFQKGDIAEGYSVSREKKESFPLTVTSAQKNPTAFYLCASNDRTGMNTIYFGEGSWLTVV.

The chain joins TRBV5-1 to TRBJ2-7; D may be TRBD1 (5 bases). This CDR3 has 13 amino acids. V shed 4 bases and J shed 3 bases, with 11 bases lying between them. Germline CDR1 reads SGHRS; CDR2 reads YFSETQ. The CDR3 DNA follows: TGCGCCAGCAGCCTCCAGGGTTTCTACGAGCAGTACTTC. This translates into CASSLQGFYEQYF.

V is TRBV5-6 and J is TRBJ1-6; 9 bases line up with TRBD1. CDR1 is SGHDT and CDR2 is YYEEEE in the germline V gene. The CDR3 is 16 residues long. The V and J ends lost 4 bases and 8 bases, in that order; junction bases with no gene match: 10. CDR3 loop: CASSPTGGSGYSPLHF. Written as DNA, the CDR3 is TGTGCCAGCAGCCCGACAGGGGGGAGCGGTTATTCACCCCTCCACTTT.